This T cell receptor beta chain was identified in a study of T cells in Graves' hyperthyroidism and ophthalmopathy. The V gene end was trimmed by 6 bases and the J gene end by 6 bases; junction bases not matched to a gene: 7. There are 14 residues in the CDR3. Germline-derived CDR1 and CDR2 are SEHNR and FQNEAQ (reference sequence). RNA transcripts yielded amplified TCR beta CDR3 regions. A set of HTBI primers served as the primers for a first-round RT-PCR of the TCR CDR3. One entry per CDR3 protein results from TCRdb running MiXCR on the multiplex PCR reads. The top ten hold about 7.2% of the sample, which has approximately 700,000 distinct CDR3 sequences, about 45% seen once.

Sequenced sample: peripheral blood or thyroid tissue (not recorded which). The TCR was taken from an adult man with Graves' disease, either hyperthyroidism or ophthalmopathy (not recorded which). The chain is built from TRBV7-9 and TRBJ1-5; 8 nucleotides agree with TRBD1. The CDR3: CASSSLDRAQPQHF. The CDR3 DNA reads as TGTGCCAGCAGTTCGTTGGACAGGGCTCAGCCCCAGCATTTT.